This T cell receptor (beta chain) was captured by sequencing in a study of T cells in Graves' hyperthyroidism and ophthalmopathy. TCR beta CDR3 region amplification was performed from RNA transcripts. A first-round RT-PCR of the TCR CDR3 used the HTBI primer set. Each CDR3 protein is one row after TCRdb ran MiXCR on the multiplex PCR reads. The sample lists about 610,000 distinct CDR3 sequences; over 12% were seen once. General study results and limits: Blood samples included most of the expanded thyroid clonotypes exceeding 0.001. Stable hyperthyroidism was separated from ophthalmopathy by a model based on 13 V-J features.

Germline V CDR1 and CDR2: GTSNPN, SVGIG (reference sequence). The CDR3 is 12 amino acids. Trimming removed 2 bases at V and 4 bases at J, with 9 bases between. There are many counts of this clonotype. Its antigen is still unknown. Not enrolled were patients with uncontrolled infection, other autoimmune disease, pregnancy or lactation. The sample comprised blood. This sequence originates from a middle-aged woman with Graves' ophthalmopathy. The chain couples TRBV30 to TRBJ2-7; tentatively, D is TRBD2 (6 bases). DNA of the CDR3: TGTGCCTGGAGTACGGGAGCGTACGAGCAGTACTTC. Translation: CAWSTGAYEQYF. The whole variable domain, filled in from reference TRBV30 and TRBJ2-7, reads SQTIHQWPATLVQPVGSPLSLECTVEGTSNPNLYWYRQAAGRGLQLLFYSVGIGQISSEVPQNLSASRPQDRQFILSSKKLLLSDSGFYLCAWSTGAYEQYFGPGTRLTVT.